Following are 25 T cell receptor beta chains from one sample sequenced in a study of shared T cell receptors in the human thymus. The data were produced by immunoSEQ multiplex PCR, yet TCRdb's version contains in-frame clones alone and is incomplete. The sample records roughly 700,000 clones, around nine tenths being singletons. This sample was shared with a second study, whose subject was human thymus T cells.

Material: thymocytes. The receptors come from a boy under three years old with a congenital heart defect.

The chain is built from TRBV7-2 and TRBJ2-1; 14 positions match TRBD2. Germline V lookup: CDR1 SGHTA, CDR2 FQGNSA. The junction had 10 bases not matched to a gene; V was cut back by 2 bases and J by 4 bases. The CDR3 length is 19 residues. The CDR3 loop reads CASSLNPGLAGVRYNEQFF. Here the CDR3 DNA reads TGTGCCAGCAGCTTAAACCCGGGACTAGCGGGAGTGAGATACAATGAGCAGTTCTTC.

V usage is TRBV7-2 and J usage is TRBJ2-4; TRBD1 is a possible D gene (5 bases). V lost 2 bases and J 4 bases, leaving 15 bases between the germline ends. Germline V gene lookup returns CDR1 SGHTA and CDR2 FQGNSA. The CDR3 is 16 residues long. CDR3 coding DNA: TGTGCCAGCAGCTTAACGGCAGGGTACGGGAAAAACATTCAGTACTTC. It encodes CASSLTAGYGKNIQYF.

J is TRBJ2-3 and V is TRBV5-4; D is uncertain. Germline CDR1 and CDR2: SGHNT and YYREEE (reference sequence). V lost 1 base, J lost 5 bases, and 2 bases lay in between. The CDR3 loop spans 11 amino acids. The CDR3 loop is CASSLRDTQYF. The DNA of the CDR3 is TGTGCCAGCAGCTTGCGAGATACGCAGTATTTT.

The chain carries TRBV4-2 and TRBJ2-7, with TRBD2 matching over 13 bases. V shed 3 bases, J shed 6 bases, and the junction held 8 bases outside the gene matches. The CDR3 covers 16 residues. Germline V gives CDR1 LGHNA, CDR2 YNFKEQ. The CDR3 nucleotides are TGTGCCAGCAGCCAGGCTGCGGGACTAGCGGGACCCGAGCAGTACTTC. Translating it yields CASSQAAGLAGPEQYF.

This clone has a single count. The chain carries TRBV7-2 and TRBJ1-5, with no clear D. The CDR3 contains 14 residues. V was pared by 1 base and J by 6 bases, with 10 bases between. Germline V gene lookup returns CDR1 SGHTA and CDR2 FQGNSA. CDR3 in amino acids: CASSLEIRGQPQHF. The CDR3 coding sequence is TGTGCCAGCAGCTTAGAGATCCGGGGTCAGCCCCAGCATTTT.

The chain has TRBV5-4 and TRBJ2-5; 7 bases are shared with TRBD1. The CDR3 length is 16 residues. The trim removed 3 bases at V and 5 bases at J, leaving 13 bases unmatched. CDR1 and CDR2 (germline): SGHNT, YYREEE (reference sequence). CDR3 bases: TGTGCCAGCAGCTCATCTCGGTCGACAGGGAAGGAGACCCAGTACTTC. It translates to CASSSSRSTGKETQYF.

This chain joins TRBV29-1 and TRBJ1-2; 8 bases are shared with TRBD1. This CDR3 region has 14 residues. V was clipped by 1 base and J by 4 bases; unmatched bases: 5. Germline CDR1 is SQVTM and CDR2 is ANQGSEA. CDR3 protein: CSVEVRQGSYGYTF. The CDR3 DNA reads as TGCAGCGTTGAAGTGAGACAGGGGAGCTATGGCTACACCTTC.

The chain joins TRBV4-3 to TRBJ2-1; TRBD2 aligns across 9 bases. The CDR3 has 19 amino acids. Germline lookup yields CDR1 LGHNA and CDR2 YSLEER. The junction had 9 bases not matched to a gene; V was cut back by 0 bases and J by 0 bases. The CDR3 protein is CASSQERETSGSSYNEQFF. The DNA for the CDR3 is TGCGCCAGCAGCCAAGAACGGGAGACTAGCGGAAGCTCCTACAATGAGCAGTTCTTC.

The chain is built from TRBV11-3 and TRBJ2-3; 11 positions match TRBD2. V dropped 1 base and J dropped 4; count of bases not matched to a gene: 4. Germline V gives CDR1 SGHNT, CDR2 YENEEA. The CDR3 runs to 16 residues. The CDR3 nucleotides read TGTGCCAGCAGCTTAGGTAGCGGGAGGGTGGCAGATACGCAGTATTTT. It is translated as CASSLGSGRVADTQYF.

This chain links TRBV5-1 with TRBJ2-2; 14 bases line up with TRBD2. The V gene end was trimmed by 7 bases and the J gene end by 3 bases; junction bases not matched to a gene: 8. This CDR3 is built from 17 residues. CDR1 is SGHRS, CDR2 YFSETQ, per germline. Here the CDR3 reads CASRRTSGRPHTGELFF. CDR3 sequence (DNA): TGCGCCAGCCGGCGGACTAGCGGGAGGCCGCACACCGGGGAGCTGTTTTTT.

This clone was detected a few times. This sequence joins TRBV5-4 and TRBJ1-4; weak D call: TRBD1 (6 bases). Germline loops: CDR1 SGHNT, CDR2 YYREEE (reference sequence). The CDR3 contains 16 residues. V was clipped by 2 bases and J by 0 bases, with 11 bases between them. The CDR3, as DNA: TGTGCCAGCAGCTTCGGACAGACTGCAACTAATGAAAAACTGTTTTTT. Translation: CASSFGQTATNEKLFF.

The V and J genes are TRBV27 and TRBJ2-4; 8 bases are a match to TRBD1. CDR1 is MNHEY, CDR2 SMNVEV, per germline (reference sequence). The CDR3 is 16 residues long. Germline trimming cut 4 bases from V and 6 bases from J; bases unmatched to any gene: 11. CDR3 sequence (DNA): TGTGCCAGCAGTTCCCCCTGGACAGGGACCATAAACATTCAGTACTTC. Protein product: CASSSPWTGTINIQYF.

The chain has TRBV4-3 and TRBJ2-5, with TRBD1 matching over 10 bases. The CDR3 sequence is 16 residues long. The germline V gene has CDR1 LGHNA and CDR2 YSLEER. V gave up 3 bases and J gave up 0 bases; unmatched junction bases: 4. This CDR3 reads CASSQGQGQYQETQYF. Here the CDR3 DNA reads TGCGCCAGCAGCCAGGGACAGGGGCAGTACCAAGAGACCCAGTACTTC.

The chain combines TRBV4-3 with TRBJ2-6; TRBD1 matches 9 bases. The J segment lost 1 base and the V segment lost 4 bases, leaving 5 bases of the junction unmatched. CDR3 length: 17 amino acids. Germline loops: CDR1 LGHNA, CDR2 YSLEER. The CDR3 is CASSLDRGGSGANVLTF. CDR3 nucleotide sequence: TGCGCCAGCAGCCTGGACAGGGGCGGATCTGGGGCCAACGTCCTGACTTTC.

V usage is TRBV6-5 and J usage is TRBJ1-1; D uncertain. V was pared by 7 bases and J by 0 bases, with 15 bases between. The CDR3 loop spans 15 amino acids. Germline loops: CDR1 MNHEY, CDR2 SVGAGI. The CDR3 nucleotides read TGTGCCAGCACCCTCTCCCTCGGGGTGAACACTGAAGCTTTCTTT. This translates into CASTLSLGVNTEAFF.

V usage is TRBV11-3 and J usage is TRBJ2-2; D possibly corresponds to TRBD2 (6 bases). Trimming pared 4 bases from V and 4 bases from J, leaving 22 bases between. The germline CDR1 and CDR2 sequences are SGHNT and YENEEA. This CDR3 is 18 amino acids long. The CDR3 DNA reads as TGTGCCAGCAGCTCCCCCCTAGACGGGGTCGGGGGCACCGGGGAGCTGTTTTTT. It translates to CASSSPLDGVGGTGELFF.

The CDR3 reads CASSLIPGLAVYEQYF. CDR3 nucleotides: TGTGCCAGCAGTCTGATCCCCGGACTAGCGGTCTACGAGCAGTACTTC. This chain uses TRBV27 with TRBJ2-7, with TRBD2 matching 10 bases. Germline CDR1 is MNHEY and CDR2 is SMNVEV (reference sequence). V dropped 5 bases and J dropped 3; count of bases not matched to a gene: 10. CDR3 size: 16 residues.

CDR3 coding DNA: TGTGCCACCAGCAGTGACCGAAGGGGCCTGGGCCCATACGAGCAGTACTTC. Protein sequence: CATSSDRRGLGPYEQYF. The chain is built from TRBV15 and TRBJ2-7, with D tentatively TRBD1 (5 bases). Trimming shortened V by 3 bases and J by 4 bases, and 22 bases separated the two germline ends. Germline V gene lookup returns CDR1 LNHNV and CDR2 YYDKDF (reference sequence). CDR3 length equals 17 residues.

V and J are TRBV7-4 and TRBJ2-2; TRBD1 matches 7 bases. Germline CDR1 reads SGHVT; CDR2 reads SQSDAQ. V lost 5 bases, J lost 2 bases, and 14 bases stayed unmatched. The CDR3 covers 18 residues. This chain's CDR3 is CASSPIPQTGTNTGELFF. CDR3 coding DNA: TGTGCCAGCAGCCCCATACCCCAGACAGGGACAAACACCGGGGAGCTGTTTTTT.

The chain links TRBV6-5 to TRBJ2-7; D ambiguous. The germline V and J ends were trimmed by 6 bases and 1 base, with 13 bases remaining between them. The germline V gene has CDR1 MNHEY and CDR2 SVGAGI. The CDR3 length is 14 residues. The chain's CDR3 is CASSRTRGSYEQYF. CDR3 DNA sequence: TGTGCCAGCAGCCGAACAAGAGGTTCCTACGAGCAGTACTTC.

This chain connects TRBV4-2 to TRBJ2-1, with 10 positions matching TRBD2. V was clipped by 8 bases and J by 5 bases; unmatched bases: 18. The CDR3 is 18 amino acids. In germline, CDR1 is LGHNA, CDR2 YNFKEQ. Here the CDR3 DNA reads TGTGCCAGCGGCCTTTATAGGGTTAGCGGGAGGTATCACAATGAGCAGTTCTTC. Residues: CASGLYRVSGRYHNEQFF.

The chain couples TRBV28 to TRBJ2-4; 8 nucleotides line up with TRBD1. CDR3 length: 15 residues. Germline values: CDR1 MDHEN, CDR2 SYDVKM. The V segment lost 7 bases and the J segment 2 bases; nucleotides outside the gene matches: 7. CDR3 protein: CASTLTRGPKNIQYF. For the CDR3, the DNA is TGTGCCAGCACCCTAACCAGGGGGCCCAAAAACATTCAGTACTTC.

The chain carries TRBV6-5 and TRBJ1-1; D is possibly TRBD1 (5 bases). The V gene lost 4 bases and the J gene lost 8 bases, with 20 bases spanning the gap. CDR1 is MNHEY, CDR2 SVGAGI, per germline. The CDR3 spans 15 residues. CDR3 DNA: TGTGCCAGCAGTTCTCTGGGCGGGGGGTACAGGGAAGCTTTCTTT. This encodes CASSSLGGGYREAFF.

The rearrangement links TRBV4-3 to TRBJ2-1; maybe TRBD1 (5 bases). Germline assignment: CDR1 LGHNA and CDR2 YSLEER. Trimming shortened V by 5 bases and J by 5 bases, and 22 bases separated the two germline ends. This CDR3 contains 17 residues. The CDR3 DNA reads TGCGCCAGCAGCGCCTTAAGAAGGGGCCCCGATCACAATGAGCAGTTCTTC. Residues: CASSALRRGPDHNEQFF.

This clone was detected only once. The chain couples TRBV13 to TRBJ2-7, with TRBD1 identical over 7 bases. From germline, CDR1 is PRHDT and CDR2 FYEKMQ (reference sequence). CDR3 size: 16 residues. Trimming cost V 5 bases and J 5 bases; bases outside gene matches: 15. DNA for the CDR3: TGTGCCAGCAGCCCACGAGGGGACAGTGGCTTGAACGAGCAGTACTTC. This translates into CASSPRGDSGLNEQYF.